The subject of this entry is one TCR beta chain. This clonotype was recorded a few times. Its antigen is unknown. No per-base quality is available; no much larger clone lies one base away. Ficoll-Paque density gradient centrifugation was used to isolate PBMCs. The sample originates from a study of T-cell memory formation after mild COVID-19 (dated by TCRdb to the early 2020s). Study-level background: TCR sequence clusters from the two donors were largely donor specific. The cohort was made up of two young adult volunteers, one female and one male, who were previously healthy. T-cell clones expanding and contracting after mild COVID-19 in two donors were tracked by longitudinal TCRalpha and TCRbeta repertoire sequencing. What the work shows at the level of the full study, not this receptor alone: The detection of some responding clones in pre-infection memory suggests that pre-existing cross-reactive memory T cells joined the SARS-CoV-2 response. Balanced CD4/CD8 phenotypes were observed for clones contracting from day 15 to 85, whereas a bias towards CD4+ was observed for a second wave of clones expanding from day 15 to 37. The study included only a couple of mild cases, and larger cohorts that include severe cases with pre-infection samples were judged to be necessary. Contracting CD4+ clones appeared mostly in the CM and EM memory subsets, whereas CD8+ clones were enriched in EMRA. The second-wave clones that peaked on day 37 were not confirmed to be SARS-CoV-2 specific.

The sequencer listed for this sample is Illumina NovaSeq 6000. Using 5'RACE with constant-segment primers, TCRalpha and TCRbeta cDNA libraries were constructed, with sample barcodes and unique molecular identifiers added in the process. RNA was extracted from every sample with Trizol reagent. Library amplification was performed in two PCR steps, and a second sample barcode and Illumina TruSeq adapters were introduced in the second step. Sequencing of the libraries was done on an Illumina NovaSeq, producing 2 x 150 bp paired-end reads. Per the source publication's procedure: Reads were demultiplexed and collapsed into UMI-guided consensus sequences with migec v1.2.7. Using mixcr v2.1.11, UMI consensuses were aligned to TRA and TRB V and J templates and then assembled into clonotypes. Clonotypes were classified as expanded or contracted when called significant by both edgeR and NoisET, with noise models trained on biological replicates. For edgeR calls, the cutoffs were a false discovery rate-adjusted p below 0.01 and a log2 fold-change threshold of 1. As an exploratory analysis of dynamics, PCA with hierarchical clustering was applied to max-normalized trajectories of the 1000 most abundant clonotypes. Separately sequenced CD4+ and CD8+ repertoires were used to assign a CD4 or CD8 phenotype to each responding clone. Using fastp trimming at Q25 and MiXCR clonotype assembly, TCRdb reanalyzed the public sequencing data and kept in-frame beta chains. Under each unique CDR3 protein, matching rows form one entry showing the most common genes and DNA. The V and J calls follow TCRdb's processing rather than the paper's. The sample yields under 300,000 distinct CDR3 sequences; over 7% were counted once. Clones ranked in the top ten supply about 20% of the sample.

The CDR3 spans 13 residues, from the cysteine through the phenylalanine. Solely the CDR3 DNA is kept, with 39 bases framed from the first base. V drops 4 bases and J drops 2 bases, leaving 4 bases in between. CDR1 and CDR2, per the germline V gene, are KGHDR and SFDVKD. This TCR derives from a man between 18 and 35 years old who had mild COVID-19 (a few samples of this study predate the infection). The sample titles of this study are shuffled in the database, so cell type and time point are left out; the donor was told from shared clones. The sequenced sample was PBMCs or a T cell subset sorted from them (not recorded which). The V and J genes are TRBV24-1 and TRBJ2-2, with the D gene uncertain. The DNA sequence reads TGTGCCACCAGTGACCCAAACACCGGGGAGCTGTTTTTT. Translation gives CATSDPNTGELFF.